Listed here are 27 T cell receptor beta chains from one sample, sequenced in a study of blood T cell repertoires in COVID-19. Measured with immunoSEQ multiplex PCR; TCRdb has only the in-frame clones, and not every one. The sample lists some 120,000 clones; 80% to 85% were seen once. Sequencing was done on a sample of PBMCs or T cells enriched from blood (not recorded which). The receptors shown here come from a man under 40 who had recovered from COVID-19.

The CDR3 DNA is TGTGCCAGCAGCTTGGACTGGGCTGAGCAGCCCCAGCATTTT. Translating gives CASSLDWAEQPQHF. The genes are TRBV5-5 and TRBJ1-5, with D hard to call. Germline V CDR1 and CDR2: SGHKS, YYEKEE (reference sequence). This CDR3 spans 14 amino acids. Between the trimmed V and J ends, which lost 0 bases and 7 bases, there was a span of 11 bases.

The chain recombines TRBV27 with TRBJ1-2; D unclear. CDR1 is MNHEY and CDR2 is SMNVEV in the germline V gene (reference sequence). The CDR3 consists of 15 residues. Trimming cost V 0 bases and J 4 bases, with 12 bases left between them. CDR3 coding DNA: TGTGCCAGCAGTTTATCGAGACCCGAGGCCTATGGCTACACCTTC. This translates into CASSLSRPEAYGYTF.

The rearrangement links TRBV5-1 to TRBJ2-5; TRBD2 agrees at 7 bases. This CDR3 spans 15 amino acids. The germline V gene has CDR1 SGHRS and CDR2 YFSETQ. After removal of 0 bases from V and 4 bases from J, the junction contained 6 bases not matched to a gene. The DNA of the CDR3 is TGCGCCAGCAGCTTGGAAGCGGGAAGAGGAGAGACCCAGTACTTC. This encodes CASSLEAGRGETQYF. Looking up the rest from reference TRBV5-1 and TRBJ2-5 gives the full variable domain: KAGVTQTPRYLIKTRGQQVTLSCSPISGHRSVSWYQQTPGQGLQFLFEYFSETQRNKGNFPGRFSGRQFSNSRSEMNVSTLELGDSALYLCASSLEAGRGETQYFGPGTRLLVL.

The chain recombines TRBV6-7 with TRBJ1-4, with a possible D match to TRBD1 (6 bases). TRBV6-7 is an open reading frame whose function is uncertain. Between the trimmed V and J ends, which lost 0 bases and 0 bases, there was a span of 8 bases. CDR3 size: 16 residues. DNA for the CDR3: TGTGCCAGCAGTTACTCTGGACAGTCAACTAATGAAAAACTGTTTTTT. Amino acids: CASSYSGQSTNEKLFF.

The genes are TRBV6-5 and TRBJ1-1; D unclear. CDR1 and CDR2 (germline): MNHEY, SVGAGI. Trimming took 2 bases from V and 2 from J, leaving 3 bases between them. The CDR3 has 12 residues. The CDR3 DNA reads TGTGCCAGCAGTTACCCTAACACTGAAGCTTTCTTT. This codes for CASSYPNTEAFF.

This rearrangement joins TRBV9 to TRBJ2-1; 8 bases are shared with TRBD2. V gave up 0 bases and J gave up 7 bases; unmatched junction bases: 6. Germline CDR1 and CDR2: SGDLS and YYNGEE. The CDR3 is made up of 15 amino acids. The CDR3 DNA reads as TGTGCCAGCAGCGTAGCGGGGGGGCCGGGGAATGAGCAGTTCTTC. This codes for CASSVAGGPGNEQFF.

V usage is TRBV2 and J usage is TRBJ2-7; TRBD1 aligns across 8 bases. Per germline, CDR1 SNHLY and CDR2 FYNNEI. The CDR3 extends over 16 amino acids. V trimming: 7 bases; J trimming: 0 bases; junction bases outside the gene matches: 11. CDR3 nucleotides: TGTGCCAGCATCTTCCGGGACAGGAAGAGCTCCTACGAGCAGTACTTC. It encodes CASIFRDRKSSYEQYF.

The CDR3 region has the DNA TGTGCCAGCAGCCGTCCCGGGACAGGGGAGATTCAGCCCCAGCATTTT. Translation: CASSRPGTGEIQPQHF. The rearrangement links TRBV2 to TRBJ1-5; TRBD1 matches 10 bases. With V trimmed by 6 bases and J by 6 bases, 11 bases remained unmatched. The CDR3 covers 16 residues. The germline V gene encodes CDR1 SNHLY and CDR2 FYNNEI.

This clone was counted many times. The chain carries TRBV10-2 and TRBJ2-5, with TRBD2 matching over 9 bases. Germline CDR1 reads WSHSY; CDR2 reads SAAADI. V trimming: 2 bases; J trimming: 4 bases; junction bases outside the gene matches: 5. There are 15 residues in the CDR3. The CDR3 loop is CASSEASGIPETQYF. The CDR3 DNA is TGCGCCAGCAGTGAGGCTAGCGGGATACCAGAGACCCAGTACTTC.

The V gene is TRBV7-6, the J gene TRBJ1-2; weak D call: TRBD1 (5 bases). From germline, CDR1 is SGHVS and CDR2 FNYEAQ. The CDR3 totals 15 residues. Trimming removed 5 bases from V and 2 bases from J, with 15 bases in between. The CDR3 bases are TGTGCCAGCAGCCAATACGGGGGGGAAAACTATGGCTACACCTTC. Translation gives CASSQYGGENYGYTF.

The rearrangement links TRBV7-9 to TRBJ1-1, with 7 positions matching TRBD1. After removal of 7 bases from V and 0 bases from J, the junction contained 5 bases not matched to a gene. Germline V gene data show CDR1 as SEHNR and CDR2 as FQNEAQ (reference sequence). This CDR3 has 14 amino acids. DNA for the CDR3: TGTGCCAGCACCAACAGGGGAATGAACACTGAAGCTTTCTTT. Translated, it gives CASTNRGMNTEAFF.

This clone was counted a single time. The rearrangement uses TRBV14 and TRBJ2-4; D remains ambiguous. Germline loops: CDR1 SGHDN, CDR2 FVKESK. V lost 0 bases, J lost 0 bases, and 3 bases lay in between. This CDR3 region has 14 residues. The CDR3 region is CASSQELAKNIQYF. In DNA form, the CDR3 reads TGTGCCAGCAGCCAAGAACTAGCCAAAAACATTCAGTACTTC.

The chain combines TRBV2 with TRBJ2-7; D may be TRBD2 (5 bases). This CDR3 comprises 16 residues. V lost 6 bases and J lost 3, with 21 bases in between. Germline V lookup: CDR1 SNHLY, CDR2 FYNNEI. The CDR3 region is CASRDLSGWEVYEQYF. CDR3 nucleotide sequence: TGTGCCAGCAGGGACTTATCGGGGTGGGAAGTCTACGAGCAGTACTTC.

The V gene is TRBV27, the J gene TRBJ2-5; tentative D call: TRBD1 (6 bases). Germline values: CDR1 MNHEY, CDR2 SMNVEV (reference sequence). This CDR3 region has 14 residues. The germline V and J ends were trimmed by 4 bases and 5 bases, with 14 bases remaining between them. The CDR3 DNA reads TGTGCCAGCAGTTACCAGGGGAAGTCGGAGACCCAGTACTTC. Translation: CASSYQGKSETQYF.

CDR3: CASSDGQSPNYEQYF. The CDR3 DNA is TGTGCCAGCAGCGACGGACAGTCACCAAACTACGAGCAGTACTTC. The chain couples TRBV5-5 to TRBJ2-7; tentative D call: TRBD1 (6 bases). The CDR3 sequence is 15 residues long. The ends were cut back, 4 bases at V and 3 bases at J, with 17 bases in the middle. Per the germline V gene, CDR1 is SGHKS and CDR2 is YYEKEE (reference sequence).

This clone was detected a few times. Mismatch with germline at one junction end may stem from a read error. The V call is TRBV6-1, the J call TRBJ1-1, with D possibly matching TRBD1 (5 bases). There are 12 residues in the CDR3. Germline lookup yields CDR1 MNHNS and CDR2 SASEGT. CDR3 sequence reads: CASSEARGSFSF. The CDR3 nucleotides are TGTGCCAGCAGTGAAGCGCGGGGCAGTTTTTCCTTT.

This clone was seen a handful of times. The chain recombines TRBV11-3 with TRBJ1-3; D not certain. The CDR3 loop spans 15 amino acids. V was cut by 3 bases and J by 2 bases, with 11 bases left in between. From germline, CDR1 is SGHNT and CDR2 YENEEA. The CDR3 reads CASSLGIGTGNTIYF. Here the CDR3 DNA reads TGTGCCAGCAGCTTGGGGATCGGGACTGGAAACACCATATATTTT.

V is TRBV9 and J is TRBJ1-1; 7 bases align to TRBD1. CDR3 length: 15 residues. Losses at the gene ends were 3 bases for V and 4 bases for J; bases not matched to a gene: 9. Looked up from germline, CDR1 is SGDLS and CDR2 is YYNGEE. CDR3 protein: CASSGGNRGGTEAFF. The CDR3 DNA follows: TGTGCCAGCAGCGGGGGGAACAGGGGCGGCACTGAAGCTTTCTTT.

The rearrangement uses TRBV5-4 and TRBJ1-4, with TRBD1 identical over 7 bases. V dropped 4 bases and J dropped 7; count of bases not matched to a gene: 7. CDR3 length: 14 residues. The germline gives CDR1 SGHNT, CDR2 YYREEE (reference sequence). CDR3 sequence: CASSQQGWGEKLFF. The DNA of the CDR3 is TGTGCCAGCAGCCAACAGGGGTGGGGTGAAAAACTGTTTTTT.

The V gene is TRBV19, the J gene TRBJ2-5; the match to TRBD1 covers 8 bases. The CDR3 sequence is 13 residues long. J was trimmed by 2 bases and V by 6 bases; bases with no gene match: 2. Looked up from germline, CDR1 is LNHDA and CDR2 is SQIVND (reference sequence). CDR3 bases: TGTGCCAGTAGGGGGACAGGACAAGAGACCCAGTACTTC. Amino acids: CASRGTGQETQYF.

The gene calls are TRBV5-1 and TRBJ2-5, with 8 positions matching TRBD2. CDR1 is SGHRS, CDR2 YFSETQ, per germline. The V segment lost 1 base and the J segment 5 bases; nucleotides outside the gene matches: 10. The CDR3 sequence is 16 residues long. As DNA, the CDR3 is TGCGCCAGCAGCTTGCCCCAGCGGGAGAGTGGTGAGACCCAGTACTTC. This gives the protein CASSLPQRESGETQYF.

This chain joins TRBV7-9 and TRBJ2-5; the D is unclear. Germline values: CDR1 SEHNR, CDR2 FQNEAQ (reference sequence). This CDR3 contains 11 residues. The ends were cut back, 4 bases at V and 5 bases at J, with 5 bases in the middle. In DNA form, the CDR3 reads TGTGCCAGCAGCTCTAGGGAGACCCAGTACTTC. Translation gives CASSSRETQYF.

This clone was seen only once. V is TRBV18 and J is TRBJ1-1; D not resolved. V was trimmed by 6 bases and J by 3 bases, leaving 20 bases between them. The CDR3 consists of 16 residues. Germline V lookup: CDR1 KGHSH, CDR2 LQKENI. CDR3 amino acids: CASSPPSVPGDTEAFF. The DNA for the CDR3 is TGTGCCAGCTCGCCCCCCAGCGTCCCCGGGGACACTGAAGCTTTCTTT.

The CDR3 nucleotides read TGTGCCAGCAGCAAGCACAATGATAATTCACCCCTCCACTTT. This sequence encodes CASSKHNDNSPLHF. V and J are TRBV21-1 and TRBJ1-6; the D segment call TRBD1 is taken from the table without a DNA check. TRBV21-1 is described as a pseudogene. The CDR3 has 14 residues.

A note on this clone: This may be a read error, as it is one base from a much larger clone. Other nucleotide sequences in the sample specify the same CDR3. This sequence joins TRBV6-1 and TRBJ2-1, with TRBD2 matching 9 bases. Germline-derived CDR1 and CDR2 are MNHNS and SASEGT. The V and J ends lost 2 bases and 1 base, in that order; junction bases with no gene match: 0. There are 15 residues in the CDR3. The CDR3, as DNA: TGTGCCAGCAGTGAACTAGCGGGATCCTACAATGAGCAGTTCTTC. Its translation: CASSELAGSYNEQFF.

The CDR3 DNA reads TGTGCCAGCAGTTTATATCCCCCGGGGGTTGGCTACAATGAGCAGTTCTTC. Residues: CASSLYPPGVGYNEQFF. The chain links TRBV27 to TRBJ2-1, with D perhaps TRBD2 (6 bases). Deletions cut 1 base from V and 3 bases from J, with 16 bases between. Per the germline V gene, CDR1 is MNHEY and CDR2 is SMNVEV (reference sequence). The CDR3 runs 17 residues.

The CDR3 spells CAWNWESVSPLHF. CDR3 DNA: TGTGCCTGGAATTGGGAGTCGGTCTCACCCCTCCACTTT. The chain couples TRBV30 to TRBJ1-6, with no clear D. V was clipped by 4 bases and J by 10 bases, with 14 bases between them. Germline V gene lookup returns CDR1 GTSNPN and CDR2 SVGIG (reference sequence). This CDR3 is built from 13 residues.